The following is a TCR beta chain sequence with its context. What it binds is unknown. This entry is derived from a study of cytomegalovirus exposure and HLA in healthy donors. General study points: Later analysis showed most CMV-associated TCR beta chains appearing HLA-restricted. Investigators reported some 150 TCR beta chains as tied to cytomegalovirus.

Vbeta (60) and Jbeta (13) primers were used in the PCR. Sequenced by immunoSEQ multiplex PCR; TCRdb stores in-frame clones only, minus some. Counted here are 85,000 to 130,000 clones, roughly 84% occurring once; the ten biggest clones make up around 1.2%. The CDR3 has 15 amino acids. V lost 5 bases to trimming and J lost 0 bases, with 13 bases between them. Germline V CDR1 and CDR2: MNHEY, SMNVEV (reference sequence). J is TRBJ1-1 and V is TRBV27; TRBD1 is a possible D gene (6 bases). The sequenced sample was PBMCs. This receptor was taken from a young woman in good health and CMV-seronegative. Here the CDR3 reads CASSPRTALNTEAFF. The DNA of the CDR3 is TGTGCCAGCAGTCCTAGGACAGCCTTGAACACTGAAGCTTTCTTT.